The 6 T cell receptor beta chains listed next were all sequenced from one sample in a study of B cell selection in AIRE deficiency. Generated by immunoSEQ multiplex PCR, the TCRdb table keeps only in-frame clones and is missing some. The sample records around 26,000 clones, roughly 90% being singletons. Regulatory T cells were sorted as CD4+CD25hiCD127low/negative cells. The sequencing input was CD4+CD25+ Tregs sorted from PBMCs. The receptor source for this set is a human donor in good health.

This chain joins TRBV19 and TRBJ1-4, with D possibly matching TRBD1 (5 bases). This CDR3 is built from 14 residues. The germline V gene encodes CDR1 LNHDA and CDR2 SQIVND (reference sequence). Deletions cut 4 bases from V and 7 bases from J, with 13 bases between. CDR3 sequence: CASSTGTSGEKLFF. For the CDR3, the DNA is TGTGCCAGTAGTACCGGGACTTCTGGTGAAAAACTGTTTTTT.

This rearrangement joins TRBV20-1 to TRBJ2-7; tentatively, D is TRBD2 (5 bases). Germline V gives CDR1 DFQATT, CDR2 SNEGSKA (reference sequence). This CDR3 comprises 10 residues. V lost 8 bases to trimming and J lost 5 bases, with 10 bases between them. The CDR3 sequence is CSPRAHEQYF. The CDR3 nucleotides read TGCAGTCCGCGGGCCCACGAGCAGTACTTC.

The CDR3 loop is CASSPSHASGGARDTDTQYF. The DNA of the CDR3 is TGTGCCAGCTCACCCAGTCATGCTAGCGGGGGGGCCCGGGACACAGATACGCAGTATTTT. This chain connects TRBV18 to TRBJ2-3; 12 bases are a match to TRBD2. Germline values: CDR1 KGHSH, CDR2 LQKENI. The CDR3 runs to 20 residues. With V trimmed by 3 bases and J by 2 bases, 15 bases remained unmatched.

This chain joins TRBV19 and TRBJ1-6; D is uncertain. V lost 0 bases and J lost 7, with 13 bases in between. Germline V CDR1 and CDR2: LNHDA, SQIVND (reference sequence). This CDR3 region has 16 residues. This chain's CDR3 is CASSIDLQRENSPLHF. The CDR3 region has the DNA TGTGCCAGTAGTATAGATCTTCAGAGAGAGAATTCACCCCTCCACTTT.

This chain joins TRBV11-2 and TRBJ1-4, with D possibly being TRBD1 (5 bases). The germline gives CDR1 SGHAT, CDR2 FQNNGV. The CDR3 extends over 14 amino acids. V was cut by 5 bases and J by 4 bases, with 11 bases left in between. The DNA for the CDR3 is TGTGCCAGCAGCCCAACAGGATTTAATGAAAAACTGTTTTTT. The encoded protein is CASSPTGFNEKLFF.

CDR3 DNA sequence: TGTGCCAGCAGCCTAGCGGACAGGACAAACGAGCAGTACTTC. This encodes CASSLADRTNEQYF. The chain has TRBV14 and TRBJ2-7; D is possibly TRBD1 (7 bases). Germline lookup yields CDR1 SGHDN and CDR2 FVKESK. The CDR3 is made up of 14 amino acids. Trimming cost V 4 bases and J 5 bases, with 15 bases left between them.